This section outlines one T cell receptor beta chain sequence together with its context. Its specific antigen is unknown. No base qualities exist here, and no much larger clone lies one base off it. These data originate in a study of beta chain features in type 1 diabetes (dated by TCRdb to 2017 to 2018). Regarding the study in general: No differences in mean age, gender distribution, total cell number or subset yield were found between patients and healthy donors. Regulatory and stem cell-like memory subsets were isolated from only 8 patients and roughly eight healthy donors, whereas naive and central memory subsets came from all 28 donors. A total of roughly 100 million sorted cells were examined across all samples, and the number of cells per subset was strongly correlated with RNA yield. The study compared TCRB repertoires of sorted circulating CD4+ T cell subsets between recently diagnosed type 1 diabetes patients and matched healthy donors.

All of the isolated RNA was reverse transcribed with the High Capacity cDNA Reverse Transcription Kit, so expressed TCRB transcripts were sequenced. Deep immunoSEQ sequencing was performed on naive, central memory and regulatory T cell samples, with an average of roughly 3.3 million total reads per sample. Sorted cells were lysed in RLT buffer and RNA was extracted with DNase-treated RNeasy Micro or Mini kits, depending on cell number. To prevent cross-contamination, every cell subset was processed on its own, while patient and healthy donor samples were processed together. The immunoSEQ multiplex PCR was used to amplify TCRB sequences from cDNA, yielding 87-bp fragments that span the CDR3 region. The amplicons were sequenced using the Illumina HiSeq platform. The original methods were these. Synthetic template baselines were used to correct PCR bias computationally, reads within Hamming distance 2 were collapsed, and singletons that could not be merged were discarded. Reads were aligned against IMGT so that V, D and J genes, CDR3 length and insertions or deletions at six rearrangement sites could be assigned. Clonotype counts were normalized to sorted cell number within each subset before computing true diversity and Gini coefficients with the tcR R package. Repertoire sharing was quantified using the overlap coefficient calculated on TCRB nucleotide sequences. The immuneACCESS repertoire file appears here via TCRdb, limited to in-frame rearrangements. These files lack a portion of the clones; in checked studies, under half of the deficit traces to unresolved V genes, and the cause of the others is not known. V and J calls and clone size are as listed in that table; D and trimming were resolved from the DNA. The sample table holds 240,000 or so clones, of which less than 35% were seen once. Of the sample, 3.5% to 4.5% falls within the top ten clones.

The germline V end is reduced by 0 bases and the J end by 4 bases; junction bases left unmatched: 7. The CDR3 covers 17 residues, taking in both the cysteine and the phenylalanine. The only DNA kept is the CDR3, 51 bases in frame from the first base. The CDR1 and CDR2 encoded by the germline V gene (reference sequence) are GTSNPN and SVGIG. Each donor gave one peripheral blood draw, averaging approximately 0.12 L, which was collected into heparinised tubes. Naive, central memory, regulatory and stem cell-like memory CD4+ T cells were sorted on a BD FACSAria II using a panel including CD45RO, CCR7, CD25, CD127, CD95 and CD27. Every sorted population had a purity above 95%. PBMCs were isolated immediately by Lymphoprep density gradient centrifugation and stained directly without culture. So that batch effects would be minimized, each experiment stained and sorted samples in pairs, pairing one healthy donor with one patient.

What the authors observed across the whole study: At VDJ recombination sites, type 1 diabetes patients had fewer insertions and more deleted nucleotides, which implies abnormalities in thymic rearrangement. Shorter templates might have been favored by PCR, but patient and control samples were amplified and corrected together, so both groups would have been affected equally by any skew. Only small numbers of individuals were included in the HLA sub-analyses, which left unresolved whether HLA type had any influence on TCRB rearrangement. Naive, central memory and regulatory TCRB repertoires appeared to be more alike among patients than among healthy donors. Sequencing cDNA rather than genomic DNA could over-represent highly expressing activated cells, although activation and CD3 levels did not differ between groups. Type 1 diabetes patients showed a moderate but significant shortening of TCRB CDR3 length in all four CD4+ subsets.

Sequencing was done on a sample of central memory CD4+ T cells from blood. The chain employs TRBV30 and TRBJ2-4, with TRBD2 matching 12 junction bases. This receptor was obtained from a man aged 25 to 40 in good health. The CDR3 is CAWSVPGLAGTKNIQYF. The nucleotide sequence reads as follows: TGTGCCTGGAGTGTACCCGGACTAGCGGGGACGAAAAACATTCAGTACTTC.